Below, 7 T cell receptor beta chains from the same sample are listed, as sequenced in a study of blood T cell repertoires in COVID-19 (TCRdb year 2020). Library preparation was by the immunoSEQ multiplex PCR assay. TCRdb took over this immuneACCESS table, retaining in-frame rearrangements with V and J assigned. Such tables are incomplete; in checked studies, under half of the missing clones stem from an unresolved V gene, and the remainder is unexplained. Across this sample there are approximately 190,000 clones, with less than 90% seen only once. The ten top clones hold approximately 3% of the sample. The specimen was PBMCs or T cells enriched from blood (not recorded which). The receptors come from a woman aged 30 to 39 who had been exposed to COVID-19.

The chain uses TRBV5-1 and TRBJ1-4; D is uncertain. From germline, CDR1 is SGHRS and CDR2 YFSETQ. This CDR3 contains 15 residues. V was cut by 0 bases and J by 2 bases, with 8 bases left in between. As DNA, the CDR3 is TGCGCCAGCAGCTTGGGAGGGAACACTAATGAAAAACTGTTTTTT. It translates to CASSLGGNTNEKLFF.

The chain carries TRBV6-6 and TRBJ1-1; 9 nucleotides match TRBD1. Trimming cost V 6 bases and J 3 bases; bases outside gene matches: 11. The CDR3 length is 16 residues. Germline CDR1 reads MNHNY; CDR2 reads SVGAGI (reference sequence). CDR3 DNA: TGTGCCAGCAGCGTACAGGGGGCAGGTTTGGACACTGAAGCTTTCTTT. It is translated as CASSVQGAGLDTEAFF.

V is TRBV18 and J is TRBJ2-5; TRBD1 matches 9 bases. CDR1 and CDR2 from the germline V gene are KGHSH and LQKENI. CDR3 size: 15 residues. V was pared by 3 bases and J by 5 bases, with 7 bases of the junction left unmatched. In DNA form, the CDR3 reads TGTGCCAGCTCACCTATGGGACAGGGTGGTGAGACCCAGTACTTC. The encoded protein is CASSPMGQGGETQYF.

The chain couples TRBV29-1 to TRBJ1-3; a weak D match, TRBD1 (5 bases). CDR3 size: 15 residues. Germline V gene sequence: CDR1 SQVTM, CDR2 ANQGSEA. V lost 0 bases and J 3 bases, leaving 12 bases between the germline ends. CDR3 sequence: CSVEEGAGVGNTIYF. Written as DNA, the CDR3 is TGCAGCGTTGAAGAGGGTGCGGGGGTTGGAAACACCATATATTTT.

V usage is TRBV12-3 or TRBV12-4 and J usage is TRBJ1-1; D uncertain. The CDR3 has 13 residues. Trimming removed 6 bases at V and 11 bases at J, with 19 bases between. CDR3: CASRETQFGEAFF. For the CDR3, the DNA is TGTGCCAGCAGGGAGACCCAGTTTGGAGAGGCTTTCTTT.

V is TRBV15 and J is TRBJ1-5; unclear D gene. The germline gives CDR1 LNHNV, CDR2 YYDKDF (reference sequence). This CDR3 spans 15 amino acids. V gave up 0 bases and J gave up 1 base, with 7 bases separating them. The CDR3 bases are TGTGCCACCAGCAGAGATCGGTGGAGCAATCAGCCCCAGCATTTT. Translated: CATSRDRWSNQPQHF. The entire variable domain, with the rest obtained from reference TRBV15 and TRBJ1-5, is as follows: DAMVIQNPRYQVTQFGKPVTLSCSQTLNHNVMYWYQQKSSQAPKLLFHYYDKDFNNEADTPDNFQSRRPNTSFCFLDIRSPGLGDTAMYLCATSRDRWSNQPQHFGDGTRLSIL.

This chain's CDR3 is CASSEAPGNTIYF. DNA of the CDR3: TGTGCCAGCAGTGAGGCTCCCGGAAACACCATATATTTT. This chain connects TRBV6-1 to TRBJ1-3; D gene ambiguous. The germline V gene has CDR1 MNHNS and CDR2 SASEGT. The CDR3 extends over 13 amino acids. V lost 3 bases to trimming and J lost 4 bases, with 7 bases between them.